Given below is one T cell receptor (beta chain) in context. Its antigen remains unidentified. The data were obtained in a study of cytotoxic CD8 clonotypes in ibrutinib-treated CLL. Regarding the study as a whole: Investigators sampled sustained-remission and progressing patients at differing times. Baseline levels of clonality went above those of age-matched healthy donors and moved with circulating CD8+ T-cell counts.

Method: immunoSEQ multiplex PCR; TCRdb's copy keeps in-frame clones and lacks some. The profile shows some 300,000 clones, around four fifths of them singletons. This specimen was PBMCs, taken before ibrutinib treatment. This sequence originates from a human donor with chronic lymphocytic leukemia.

CDR3 sequence reads: CASSRAYSGTGLEQFF. The CDR3, as DNA: TGTGCCAGCTCACGAGCCTACTCCGGGACAGGGCTTGAGCAGTTCTTC. The chain employs TRBV18 and TRBJ2-1, with 9 bases fitting TRBD1. The junction had 13 bases not matched to a gene; V was cut back by 4 bases and J by 9 bases. The germline V gene has CDR1 KGHSH and CDR2 LQKENI. The CDR3 runs to 16 residues.